These T cell receptor beta chains were read from a single sample in a study of blood T cell repertoires in COVID-19. Assay used: immunoSEQ multiplex PCR; TCRdb lists only in-frame clones, some missing. The sample yields approximately 24,000 clones, more than 75% seen once. The sequenced sample was peripheral blood. The source is a human donor with active COVID-19. The donor label of this sample is uncertain. CDR3s include the opening cysteine and the closing phenylalanine or tryptophan. A D gene is named only where the DNA matches it firmly. Rows may omit the clone size; those that give it use once, few, many or a size class.

TRBV7-7	.	TRBJ2-1	TRBD2	TGTGCTAGCAGCAAAACTACTAGCGGGAGTGCCAATGAGCAGTTCTTC	CASSKTTSGSANEQFF
TRBV5-1	.	TRBJ2-5	TRBD1	TGCGCCAGCAGCTTGGCCCCGGGACAGCAAGAGACCCAGTACTTC	CASSLAPGQQETQYF
TRBV4-3	.	TRBJ2-1	.	TGCGCCAGCAGCCACGAGGGCCTCTACAATGAGCAGTTCTTC	CASSHEGLYNEQFF
TRBV3-1/TRBV3-2	once	TRBJ2-5	.	TGTGCCAGCAGTGTTCGAGTTGACCAAGAGACCCAGTACTTC	CASSVRVDQETQYF
TRBV2	.	TRBJ2-5	TRBD2	TGTGCCAGCAAGCGGGGGGAACAAGAGACCCAGTACTTC	CASKRGEQETQYF
TRBV4-2	.	TRBJ1-4	.	TGTGCCAGCAGTGCGGGCGATCGAACTAATGAAAAACTGTTTTTT	CASSAGDRTNEKLFF
TRBV23-1	.	TRBJ1-1	.	TGCGCCAGCAGTCACACACAGGGTAACGCTGAAGTTTTCTTT	CASSHTQGNAEVFF
TRBV27	.	TRBJ2-7	TRBD2	TGTGCCAGCAGTTCCCTAGCGGGAGGGGGTTCCTACGAGCAGTACTTC	CASSSLAGGGSYEQYF
TRBV7-6	.	TRBJ1-6	.	TGTGCCAGCAGCCTGGACAGTAATTCACCCCTCCACTTT	CASSLDSNSPLHF
TRBV6-6	.	TRBJ1-2	TRBD1	TGTGCCATCCGCCAGGGGGACTATGGCTACACCTTC	CAIRQGDYGYTF
TRBV7-3	.	TRBJ2-1	TRBD2	TGTGCCAGCAGCTTGGGACTAGCTGCGAATGAGCAGTTCTTC	CASSLGLAANEQFF
TRBV7-6	.	TRBJ1-1	.	TGTGCCAGCAGCCTTCAGGGTGGTGGTGACACTGAAGCTTTCTTT	CASSLQGGGDTEAFF
TRBV7-9	.	TRBJ2-2	.	TGTGCCAGCACCCTTAAGGAGGTCGGGGTCGGGGAGCTGTTTTTT	CASTLKEVGVGELFF
TRBV5-3	few	TRBJ1-2	.	TGTGCCAGAAGCTTTGGGGGCCGATATGGCTACACCTTC	CARSFGGRYGYTF
TRBV16	.	TRBJ2-1	.	TGTGCCAGCAGCCAATTGCAGATCCACTCCTACAATGAGCAGTTCTTC	CASSQLQIHSYNEQFF
TRBV4-3	.	TRBJ2-1	.	TGCGCCAGCAGCCAGGGTGGGGCCCCCCGCAGATACAATGAGCAGTTCTTC	CASSQGGAPRRYNEQFF
TRBV28	few	TRBJ2-2	TRBD2	TGTGCCAGCATAGACCGGGAGGCCGGGGAGCTGTTTTTT	CASIDREAGELFF
TRBV7-3	.	TRBJ2-2	TRBD1	TGTGCCAGCAGCTTAGGGGACAGAAACACCGGGGAGCTGTTTTTT	CASSLGDRNTGELFF
TRBV11-3	.	TRBJ2-5	TRBD1	TGTGCCAGCAGCTCGGGACAGAAAGAGACCCAGTACTTC	CASSSGQKETQYF
TRBV19	.	TRBJ1-5	.	TGTGCCAGTAGACGGGGAACAGATAGCAATCAGCCCCAGCATTTT	CASRRGTDSNQPQHF
TRBV18	.	TRBJ2-3	TRBD2	TGTGCCAGCTCACCAGGACTAGCGGGAGAGGACACAGATACGCAGTATTTT	CASSPGLAGEDTDTQYF
TRBV9	.	TRBJ2-2	TRBD1	TGTGCCAGCAGCGCGACAGGGTACACCGGGGAGCTGTTTTTT	CASSATGYTGELFF
TRBV5-8	once	TRBJ1-3	.	TGTGCCAGCAGCCCGGAGGGGGGAAACACCATATATTTT	CASSPEGGNTIYF
TRBV29-1	.	TRBJ1-1	.	TGCAGCGTCCAAAGGGTAATCGGGGCTGAAGCTTTCTTT	CSVQRVIGAEAFF
TRBV5-4	.	TRBJ2-1	TRBD2	TGTGCCAGCAGCCTAGCGGGAGGGCCTGGCAATGAGCAGTTCTTC	CASSLAGGPGNEQFF
TRBV7-3	.	TRBJ1-6	.	TGTGCCAGCAGCTTTTCAGGGTTCAATTCACCCCTCCACTTT	CASSFSGFNSPLHF